This T cell receptor (beta chain) was recovered during a study of blood T cells in healthy people across ages. Study-level findings and limits: TCR beta diversity was tightly associated with the proportion of naive T cells. It was the long-lived donors that had more naive CD4+ cells and higher diversity than aged donors.

Donors were healthy Caucasian individuals from Russia aged roughly 6 to 100. Extractions gave at least 5.5 micrograms of total RNA per sample. Alongside a J-beta primer mix, a sample-barcoded 5' primer served in a second PCR lasting roughly 6 to 11 cycles. TCRdb analysed the 5' RACE reads with MiXCR anew, one entry per CDR3 protein. The top ten hold nearly 20% of the sample, which has 650,000 to 800,000 distinct CDR3 sequences, approximately 44% seen once. About this clonotype: Antigen specificity is unknown.

J gave up 12 bases and V 0 bases, and 9 bases lay outside the gene matches. This CDR3 spans 16 amino acids. In germline, CDR1 is MGHRA, CDR2 YSYEKL. The sequenced sample was blood. The chain has TRBV4-1 and TRBJ2-1; 12 bases map to TRBD2. The TCR comes from a man in his 60s in good health. The CDR3 loop is CASSQEWASGGARQFF. For the CDR3, the DNA is TGCGCCAGCAGCCAAGAATGGGCTAGCGGGGGGGCACGGCAGTTCTTC.